Listed below are T cell receptor beta chains from one sample, sequenced in a study of shared clonotypes between healthy human individuals. The protocol was immunoSEQ multiplex PCR, while the TCRdb copy is restricted to in-frame clones and leaves out a portion. The sample consists of about 580,000 clones, 95% to 98% of them appearing once. The sample was naive CD8+ T cells sorted from blood. Receptors originate from a man in his thirties or forties in good health. Both conserved end residues are part of each CDR3. A D gene is named only where the DNA matches it firmly. Clone size is given for some rows only: seen once, a few or many times, or a class if the clone is expanded.

V gene,clone size,D gene,J gene,CDR3 protein,CDR3 DNA
TRBV6-4,.,TRBD2,TRBJ2-1,CASSFLAGGYNEQFF,TGTGCCAGCAGTTTTCTAGCGGGAGGGTACAATGAGCAGTTCTTC
TRBV9,.,.,TRBJ2-7,CASSVGGLGTYEQYF,TGTGCCAGCAGCGTAGGCGGATTGGGGACCTACGAGCAGTACTTC
TRBV9,.,TRBD1,TRBJ1-4,CASSVAGWTGPNEKLFF,TGTGCCAGCAGCGTAGCAGGATGGACAGGGCCGAATGAAAAACTGTTTTTT
TRBV18,once,.,TRBJ2-7,CASSPAGYEQYF,TGTGCCAGCTCACCAGCCGGGTACGAGCAGTACTTC
TRBV7-2,.,.,TRBJ2-7,CASSFPLYEQYF,TGTGCCAGCAGCTTCCCCCTCTACGAGCAGTACTTC
TRBV5-4,.,.,TRBJ1-1,CASSTTENTEAFF,TGTGCCAGCAGCACTACAGAGAACACTGAAGCTTTCTTT
TRBV28,.,.,TRBJ1-2,CASSTPRQPLFNYGYTF,TGTGCCAGCAGTACTCCTCGACAGCCCCTATTTAACTATGGCTACACCTTC
TRBV7-9,.,.,TRBJ2-2,CASSLTDGDTGELFF,TGTGCCAGCAGCTTAACGGACGGAGACACCGGGGAGCTGTTTTTT
TRBV9,.,.,TRBJ2-2,CASSVARGTPRGVTGELFF,TGTGCCAGCAGCGTAGCGAGGGGGACCCCCCGAGGAGTGACCGGGGAGCTGTTTTTT
TRBV6-1,.,TRBD2,TRBJ2-7,CASSAGTTYEQYF,TGTGCCAGCAGTGCAGGGACTACCTACGAGCAGTACTTC
TRBV7-8,.,.,TRBJ2-7,CASSPGSTYEQYF,TGTGCCAGCAGTCCCGGGAGCACCTACGAGCAGTACTTC
TRBV7-9,.,TRBD2,TRBJ2-5,CASSPRTSGYQETQYF,TGTGCCAGCAGCCCCCGGACTAGCGGGTACCAAGAGACCCAGTACTTC
TRBV27,.,TRBD2,TRBJ2-7,CASSPALAGGPLGEQYF,TGTGCCAGCAGTCCCGCACTAGCGGGAGGGCCCTTGGGCGAGCAGTACTTC
TRBV27,.,.,TRBJ1-4,CASAGGHQSRELFF,TGTGCCAGCGCCGGGGGACACCAGTCGAGGGAACTGTTTTTT
TRBV18,.,.,TRBJ2-7,CASSPRDGTYEQYF,TGTGCCAGCTCACCTAGGGACGGGACCTACGAGCAGTACTTC
TRBV6-1,.,TRBD1,TRBJ2-7,CASWDRGYEQYF,TGTGCCAGTTGGGACAGGGGGTACGAGCAGTACTTC
TRBV7-3,.,.,TRBJ2-4,CASSLRLGDIQYF,TGTGCCAGCAGCCTTCGACTGGGGGACATTCAGTACTTC
TRBV29-1,few,.,TRBJ2-2,CSVGRDPYTGELFF,TGCAGCGTTGGGCGGGACCCTTACACCGGGGAGCTGTTTTTT
TRBV7-8,.,.,TRBJ1-4,CASSLTGGNEKLFF,TGTGCCAGCAGCCTAACCGGGGGAAATGAAAAACTGTTTTTT
TRBV9,.,.,TRBJ1-2,CASDAGRPGDGYTF,TGTGCCAGCGACGCCGGGCGGCCCGGCGATGGCTACACCTTC
TRBV7-9,once,TRBD1,TRBJ2-2,CASSWWDRNTGELFF,TGTGCCAGCAGCTGGTGGGACAGGAACACCGGGGAGCTGTTTTTT
TRBV7-9,.,.,TRBJ1-1,CASSLGGEAFF,TGTGCCAGCAGCTTGGGGGGTGAAGCTTTCTTT
TRBV7-6,.,.,TRBJ2-2,CASSSRVAGELFF,TGTGCCAGCAGCTCCAGGGTTGCCGGGGAGCTGTTTTTT
TRBV4-1,.,.,TRBJ2-1,CASSSTPYNEQFF,TGCGCCAGCAGCTCCACTCCCTACAATGAGCAGTTCTTC
TRBV13,.,.,TRBJ2-7,CASSLQGFEQYF,TGTGCCAGCAGCTTACAGGGGTTCGAGCAGTACTTC
TRBV27,.,TRBD1,TRBJ1-5,CASSFRRTGGNQPQHF,TGTGCCAGCAGTTTTCGTCGGACAGGGGGTAATCAGCCCCAGCATTTT
TRBV5-1,once,TRBD1,TRBJ1-1,CASSLTGQGARSTEAFF,TGCGCCAGCAGCTTGACGGGACAGGGGGCGCGCAGCACTGAAGCTTTCTTT
TRBV20-1,.,.,TRBJ2-7,CSAPRGYEQYF,TGCAGTGCCCCCAGGGGCTACGAGCAGTACTTC
TRBV9,.,.,TRBJ2-2,CASSVDSVELFF,TGTGCCAGCAGCGTAGACTCGGTAGAGCTGTTTTTT
TRBV10-3,.,TRBD1,TRBJ1-5,CATRVAGGNNQPQHF,TGTGCCACTAGGGTGGCAGGGGGAAACAATCAGCCCCAGCATTTT
TRBV9,.,.,TRBJ1-1,CASSVVPGRNTEAFF,TGTGCCAGCAGCGTAGTTCCGGGGAGGAACACTGAAGCTTTCTTT
TRBV29-1,.,.,TRBJ2-1,CSVEDQKGWIGEQFF,TGCAGCGTTGAAGATCAGAAGGGGTGGATTGGTGAGCAGTTCTTC
TRBV2,.,.,TRBJ2-1,CASMGRVYNEQFF,TGTGCCAGCATGGGCCGGGTTTACAATGAGCAGTTCTTC
TRBV7-9,.,.,TRBJ2-1,CASSPSRAADNEQFF,TGTGCCAGCAGCCCTTCTCGGGCAGCCGACAATGAGCAGTTCTTC
TRBV9,once,.,TRBJ2-1,CASSVEMGPWEQFF,TGTGCCAGCAGCGTAGAAATGGGACCTTGGGAGCAGTTCTTC
TRBV18,once,.,TRBJ2-3,CASSPGSTDTQYF,TGTGCCAGCTCACCCGGAAGCACAGATACGCAGTATTTT
TRBV28,.,.,TRBJ1-1,CAIRFDLNTEAFF,TGTGCCATCAGATTTGATCTAAACACTGAAGCTTTCTTT
TRBV6-1,.,TRBD1,TRBJ1-5,CASSGRGLGQPQHF,TGTGCCAGCAGTGGAAGGGGGCTGGGTCAGCCCCAGCATTTT
TRBV2,.,TRBD2,TRBJ2-1,CASSEAGLTSGSYYNEQFF,TGTGCCAGCAGTGAAGCGGGCTTGACTAGCGGGAGTTACTACAATGAGCAGTTCTTC
TRBV5-1,.,.,TRBJ2-5,CASGNLPGISWETQYF,TGCGCCAGCGGAAATTTGCCAGGGATTAGTTGGGAGACCCAGTACTTC
TRBV5-5,.,.,TRBJ2-7,CASSENRDTAYEQYF,TGTGCCAGCAGCGAAAACCGGGACACCGCCTACGAGCAGTACTTC
TRBV15,.,.,TRBJ2-7,CATSREETAPYEQYF,TGTGCCACCAGCAGAGAAGAGACAGCGCCCTACGAGCAGTACTTC
TRBV7-6,.,TRBD2,TRBJ2-7,CASSLGGRVDEQYF,TGTGCCAGCAGCTTAGGCGGGAGGGTCGACGAGCAGTACTTC
TRBV7-6,.,.,TRBJ2-1,CASSPRVPGADNEQFF,TGTGCCAGCAGCCCGAGGGTTCCGGGAGCGGATAATGAGCAGTTCTTC
TRBV28,.,TRBD1,TRBJ1-5,CASRLQGISNQPQHF,TGTGCCAGCAGATTACAGGGGATCAGCAATCAGCCCCAGCATTTT
TRBV7-9,.,.,TRBJ2-7,CASSRPQGGYEQYF,TGTGCCAGCAGCCGTCCCCAAGGGGGATACGAGCAGTACTTC
TRBV28,.,.,TRBJ2-7,CASSLVQFSYEQYF,TGTGCCAGCAGTTTAGTCCAGTTCTCCTACGAGCAGTACTTC